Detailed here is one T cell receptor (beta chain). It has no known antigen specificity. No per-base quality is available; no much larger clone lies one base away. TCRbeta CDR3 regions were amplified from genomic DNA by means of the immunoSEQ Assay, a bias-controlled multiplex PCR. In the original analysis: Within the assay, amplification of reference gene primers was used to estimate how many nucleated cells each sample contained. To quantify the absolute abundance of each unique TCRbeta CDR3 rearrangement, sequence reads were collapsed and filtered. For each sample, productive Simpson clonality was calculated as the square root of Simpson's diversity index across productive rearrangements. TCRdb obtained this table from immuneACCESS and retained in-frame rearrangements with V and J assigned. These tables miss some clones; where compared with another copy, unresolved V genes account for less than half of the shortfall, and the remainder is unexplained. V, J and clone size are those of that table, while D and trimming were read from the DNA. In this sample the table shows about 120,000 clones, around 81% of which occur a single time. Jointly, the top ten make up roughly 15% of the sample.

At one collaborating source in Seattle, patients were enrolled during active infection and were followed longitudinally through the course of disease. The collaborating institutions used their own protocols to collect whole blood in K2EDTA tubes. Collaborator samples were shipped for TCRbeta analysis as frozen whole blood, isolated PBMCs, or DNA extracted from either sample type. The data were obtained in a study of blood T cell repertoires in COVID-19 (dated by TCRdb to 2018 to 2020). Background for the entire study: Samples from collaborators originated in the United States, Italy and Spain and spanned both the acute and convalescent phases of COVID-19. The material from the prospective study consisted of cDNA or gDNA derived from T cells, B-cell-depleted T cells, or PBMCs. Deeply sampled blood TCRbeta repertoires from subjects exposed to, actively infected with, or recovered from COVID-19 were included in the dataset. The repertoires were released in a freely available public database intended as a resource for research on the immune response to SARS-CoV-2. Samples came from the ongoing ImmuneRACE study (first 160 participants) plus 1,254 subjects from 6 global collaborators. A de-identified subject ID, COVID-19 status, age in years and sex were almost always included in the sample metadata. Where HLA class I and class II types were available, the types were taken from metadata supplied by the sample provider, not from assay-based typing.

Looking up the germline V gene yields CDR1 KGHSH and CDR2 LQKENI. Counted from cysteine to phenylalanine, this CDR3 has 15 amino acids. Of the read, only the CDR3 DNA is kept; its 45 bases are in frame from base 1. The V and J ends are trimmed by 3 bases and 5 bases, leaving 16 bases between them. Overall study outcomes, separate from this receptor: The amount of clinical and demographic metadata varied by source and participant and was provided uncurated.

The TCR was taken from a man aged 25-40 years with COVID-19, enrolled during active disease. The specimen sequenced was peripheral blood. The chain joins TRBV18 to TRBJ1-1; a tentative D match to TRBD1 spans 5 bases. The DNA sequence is TGTGCCAGCTCACCGTGGGAGGGGAAGGGGACTGAAGCTTTCTTT. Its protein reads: CASSPWEGKGTEAFF.